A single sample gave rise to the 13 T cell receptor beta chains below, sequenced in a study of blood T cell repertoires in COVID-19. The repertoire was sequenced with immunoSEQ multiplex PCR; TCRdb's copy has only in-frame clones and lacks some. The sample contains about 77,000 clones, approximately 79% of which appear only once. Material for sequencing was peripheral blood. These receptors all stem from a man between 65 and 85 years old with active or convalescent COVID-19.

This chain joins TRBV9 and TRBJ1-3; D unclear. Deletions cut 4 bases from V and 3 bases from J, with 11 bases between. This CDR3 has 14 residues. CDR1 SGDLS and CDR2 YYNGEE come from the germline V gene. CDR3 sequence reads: CASSNLEGGNTIYF. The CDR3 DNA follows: TGTGCCAGCAGCAACTTAGAGGGTGGAAACACCATATATTTT.

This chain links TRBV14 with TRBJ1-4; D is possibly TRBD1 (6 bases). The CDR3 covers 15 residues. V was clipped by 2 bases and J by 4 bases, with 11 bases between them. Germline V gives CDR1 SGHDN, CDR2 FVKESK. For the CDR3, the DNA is TGTGCCAGCAGCCAATCCAGGGGATATAATGAAAAACTGTTTTTT. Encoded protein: CASSQSRGYNEKLFF.

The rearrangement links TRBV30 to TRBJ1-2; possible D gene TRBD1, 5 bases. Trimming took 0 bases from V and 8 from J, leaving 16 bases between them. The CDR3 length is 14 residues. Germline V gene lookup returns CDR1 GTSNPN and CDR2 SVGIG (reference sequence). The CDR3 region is CAWSVQEGSGGYTF. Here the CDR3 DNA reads TGTGCCTGGAGTGTACAGGAGGGAAGCGGCGGCTACACCTTC.

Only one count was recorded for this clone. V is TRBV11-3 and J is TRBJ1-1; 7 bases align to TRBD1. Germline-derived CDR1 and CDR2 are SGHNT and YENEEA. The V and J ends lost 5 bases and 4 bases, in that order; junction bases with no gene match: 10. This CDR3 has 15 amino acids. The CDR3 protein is CASSPQGQIFTEAFF. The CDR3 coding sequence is TGTGCCAGCAGCCCCCAGGGACAGATTTTCACTGAAGCTTTCTTT. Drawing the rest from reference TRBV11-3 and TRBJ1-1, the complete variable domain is EAGVVQSPRYKIIEKKQPVAFWCNPISGHNTLYWYLQNLGQGPELLIRYENEEAVDDSQLPKDRFSAERLKGVDSTLKIQPAELGDSAVYLCASSPQGQIFTEAFFGQGTRLTVV.

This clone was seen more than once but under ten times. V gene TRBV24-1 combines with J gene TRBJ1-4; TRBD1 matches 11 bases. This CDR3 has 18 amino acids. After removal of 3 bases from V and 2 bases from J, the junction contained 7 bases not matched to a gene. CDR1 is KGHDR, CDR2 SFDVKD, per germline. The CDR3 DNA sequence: TGTGCCACCAGTGATCGGACAGGGGGCTTTGGGACTAATGAAAAACTGTTTTTT. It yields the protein CATSDRTGGFGTNEKLFF.

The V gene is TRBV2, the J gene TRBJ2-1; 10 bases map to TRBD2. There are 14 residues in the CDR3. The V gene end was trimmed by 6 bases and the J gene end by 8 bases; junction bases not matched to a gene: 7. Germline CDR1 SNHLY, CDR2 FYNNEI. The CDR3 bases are TGTGCCAGCAGGGGACTAGCGCAAGGCGATGAGCAGTTCTTC. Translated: CASRGLAQGDEQFF.

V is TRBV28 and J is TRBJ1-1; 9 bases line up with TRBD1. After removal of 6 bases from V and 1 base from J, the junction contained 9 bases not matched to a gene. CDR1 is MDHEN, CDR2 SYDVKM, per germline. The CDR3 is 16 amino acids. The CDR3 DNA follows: TGTGCCAGCAGAAGGGCACAGGGGGCCACGAACACTGAAGCTTTCTTT. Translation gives CASRRAQGATNTEAFF.

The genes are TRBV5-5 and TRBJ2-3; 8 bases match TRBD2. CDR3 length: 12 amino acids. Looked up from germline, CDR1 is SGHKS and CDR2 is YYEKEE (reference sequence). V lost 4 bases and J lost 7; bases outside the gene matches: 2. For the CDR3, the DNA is TGTGCCAGCAGCCGGGAGGGGTATACGCAGTATTTT. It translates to CASSREGYTQYF.

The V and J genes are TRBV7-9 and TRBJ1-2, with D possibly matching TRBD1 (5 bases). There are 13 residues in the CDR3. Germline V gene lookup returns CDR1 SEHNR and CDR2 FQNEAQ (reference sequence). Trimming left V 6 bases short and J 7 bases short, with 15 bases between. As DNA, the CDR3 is TGTGCCAGCAGTTCCACCGGGGGGAGTGGCTACACCTTC. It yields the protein CASSSTGGSGYTF. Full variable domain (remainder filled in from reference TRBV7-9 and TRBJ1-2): DTGVSQNPRHKITKRGQNVTFRCDPISEHNRLYWYRQTLGQGPEFLTYFQNEAQLEKSRLLSDRFSAERPKGSFSTLEIQRTEQGDSAMYLCASSSTGGSGYTFGSGTRLTVV.

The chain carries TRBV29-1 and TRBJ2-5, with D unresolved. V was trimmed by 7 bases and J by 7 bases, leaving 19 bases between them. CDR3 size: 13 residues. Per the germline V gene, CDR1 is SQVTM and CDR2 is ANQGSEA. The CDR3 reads CSAFQSGQRTQYF. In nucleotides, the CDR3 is TGCAGCGCGTTTCAGTCTGGGCAGAGGACCCAGTACTTC.

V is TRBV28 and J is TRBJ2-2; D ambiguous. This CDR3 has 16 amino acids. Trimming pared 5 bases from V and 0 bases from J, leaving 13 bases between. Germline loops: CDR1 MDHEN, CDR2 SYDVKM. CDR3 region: CASSKRVHPNTGELFF. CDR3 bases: TGTGCCAGCAGTAAACGCGTGCACCCGAACACCGGGGAGCTGTTTTTT.

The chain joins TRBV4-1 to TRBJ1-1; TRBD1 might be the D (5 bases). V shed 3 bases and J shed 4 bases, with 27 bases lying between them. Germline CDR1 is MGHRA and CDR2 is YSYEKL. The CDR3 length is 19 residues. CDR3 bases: TGCGCCAGCAGCCACCCACGTTCGGGACTCTCCTTAATGGGCACTGAAGCTTTCTTT. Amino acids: CASSHPRSGLSLMGTEAFF.

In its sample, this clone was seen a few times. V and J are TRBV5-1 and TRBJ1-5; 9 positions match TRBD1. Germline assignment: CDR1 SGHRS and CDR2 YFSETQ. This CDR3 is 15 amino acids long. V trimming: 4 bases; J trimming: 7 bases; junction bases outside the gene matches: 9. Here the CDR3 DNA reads TGCGCCAGCAGCGCGGGACAGGGCCCGGGACAGCCCCAGCATTTT. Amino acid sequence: CASSAGQGPGQPQHF.